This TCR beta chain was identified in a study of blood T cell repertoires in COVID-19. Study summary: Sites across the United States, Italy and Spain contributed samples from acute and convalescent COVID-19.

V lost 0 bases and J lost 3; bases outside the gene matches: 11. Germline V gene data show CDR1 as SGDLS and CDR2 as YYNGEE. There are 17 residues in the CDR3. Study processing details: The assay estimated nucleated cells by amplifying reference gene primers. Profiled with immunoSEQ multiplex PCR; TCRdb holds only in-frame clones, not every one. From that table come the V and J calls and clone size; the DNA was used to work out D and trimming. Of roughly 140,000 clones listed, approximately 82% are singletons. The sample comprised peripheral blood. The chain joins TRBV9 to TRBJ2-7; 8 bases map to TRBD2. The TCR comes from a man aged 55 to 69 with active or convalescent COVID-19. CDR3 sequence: CASSVGAPGLGNYEQYF. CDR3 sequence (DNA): TGTGCCAGCAGCGTAGGGGCCCCGGGACTAGGAAACTACGAGCAGTACTTC. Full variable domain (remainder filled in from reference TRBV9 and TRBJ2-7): DSGVTQTPKHLITATGQRVTLRCSPRSGDLSVYWYQQSLDQGLQFLIQYYNGEERAKGNILERFSAQQFPDLHSELNLSSLELGDSALYFCASSVGAPGLGNYEQYFGPGTRLTVT.